One and the same sample provided the 32 T cell receptor beta chains below, sequenced in a study of CD8+ T cells in alopecia areata. Extraction of RNA preceded its reverse transcription into cDNA, which served as the sequencing template. Sequencing was performed with immunoSEQ multiplex PCR; in TCRdb, only in-frame clones are kept and a portion is missing. The data hold about 270,000 clones, with roughly 60% observed a single time. Treatment denoted: oral pan-JAK inhibitor, 5-10 mg twice daily. The specimen was CD4+ T cells sorted from blood, collected around week 52, from a patient treated with tofacitinib. The receptors stem from a human donor with alopecia areata.

This clone appeared a few times. The CDR3 DNA reads TGTGCCTGGAGTTCTAGGACAGGGGAGAGAGGCATTCAGTACTTC. It yields the protein CAWSSRTGERGIQYF. V usage is TRBV30 and J usage is TRBJ2-4, with TRBD1 identical over 9 bases. The CDR3 loop spans 15 amino acids. The ends lost 2 bases at V and 9 bases at J; junction bases unmatched: 11. Germline CDR1 is GTSNPN and CDR2 is SVGIG (reference sequence).

The chain recombines TRBV6-5 with TRBJ1-1; D not resolved. This CDR3 is 14 amino acids long. Trimming removed 0 bases at V and 6 bases at J, with 11 bases between. Germline CDR1 MNHEY, CDR2 SVGAGI. CDR3 in amino acids: CASSYSYQGPEAFF. The CDR3 nucleotides are TGTGCCAGCAGTTACTCTTATCAAGGGCCTGAAGCTTTCTTT.

V usage is TRBV15 and J usage is TRBJ2-2; D possibly uses TRBD1 or TRBD2 (6 bases each). The CDR3 is 18 amino acids. The V end lost 0 bases, the J end lost 0 bases, and 14 bases lay between the germline ends. Germline V CDR1 and CDR2: LNHNV, YYDKDF (reference sequence). The CDR3 region is CATSRDIGGLANTGELFF. The CDR3 nucleotides are TGTGCCACCAGCAGAGATATTGGGGGGCTCGCGAACACCGGGGAGCTGTTTTTT. Together with reference TRBV15 and TRBJ2-2, the CDR3 gives the full variable domain: DAMVIQNPRYQVTQFGKPVTLSCSQTLNHNVMYWYQQKSSQAPKLLFHYYDKDFNNEADTPDNFQSRRPNTSFCFLDIRSPGLGDTAMYLCATSRDIGGLANTGELFFGEGSRLTVL.

As for this clone: One end of the junction fails to match germline, which may point to a read error. The V call is TRBV9, the J call TRBJ1-2; 7 positions agree with TRBD1. Germline assignment: CDR1 SGDLS and CDR2 YYNGEE. This CDR3 spans 14 amino acids. In DNA form, the CDR3 reads TGTGCCAGCAGCGTAGAGTTAAACACCGGGACAGAGCTTTTC. Encoded protein: CASSVELNTGTELF.

This clone was observed a handful of times. This rearrangement joins TRBV5-1 to TRBJ2-3; possibly TRBD1 for D (6 bases). The CDR3 covers 14 residues. Per germline, CDR1 SGHRS and CDR2 YFSETQ. With 0 bases removed from V and 6 bases from J, the gap between germline ends came to 11 bases. CDR3 sequence reads: CASSLGTASDTQYF. The CDR3 DNA reads as TGCGCCAGCAGCTTGGGGACAGCTTCGGATACGCAGTATTTT.

The chain recombines TRBV4-1 with TRBJ2-3; 9 bases line up with TRBD2. The V segment lost 1 base and the J segment 1 base; nucleotides outside the gene matches: 3. This CDR3 region has 16 residues. CDR1 is MGHRA and CDR2 is YSYEKL in the germline V gene. The CDR3 sequence is CASSQGIAGGTDTQYF. The CDR3 coding sequence is TGCGCCAGCAGCCAAGGTATAGCGGGGGGCACAGATACGCAGTATTTT.

The CDR3 spells CAWSTGLTYEQYF. CDR3 DNA sequence: TGTGCCTGGAGTACGGGCCTCACCTACGAGCAGTACTTC. The V call is TRBV30, the J call TRBJ2-7; D gene unclear. The V end was cut by 2 bases, the J end by 2 bases, with 10 bases between. Germline V gene sequence: CDR1 GTSNPN, CDR2 SVGIG (reference sequence). The CDR3 has 13 residues.

This chain uses TRBV5-1 with TRBJ2-2; TRBD1 aligns across 7 bases. Germline V gives CDR1 SGHRS, CDR2 YFSETQ. Germline trimming cut 4 bases from V and 3 bases from J; bases unmatched to any gene: 3. The CDR3 length is 14 residues. In DNA, the CDR3 is TGCGCCAGCAGCAAAACAGGGGACACCGGGGAGCTGTTTTTT. It is translated as CASSKTGDTGELFF.

The chain links TRBV2 to TRBJ2-1, with 12 bases identical to TRBD2. With 6 bases clipped from V and 5 bases from J, the junction kept 5 bases outside the gene matches. The CDR3 sequence is 15 residues long. Looked up from germline, CDR1 is SNHLY and CDR2 is FYNNEI. In nucleotides, the CDR3 is TGTGCCAGCAGAGCCCGACTAGCGGGGGACAATGAGCAGTTCTTC. Translating gives CASRARLAGDNEQFF.

This chain joins TRBV29-1 and TRBJ1-2; D is undetermined. V lost 4 bases and J 4 bases, leaving 13 bases between the germline ends. The CDR3 totals 13 residues. Germline CDR1 SQVTM, CDR2 ANQGSEA. CDR3 residues: CSVVDGAGYGYTF. CDR3 sequence (DNA): TGCAGCGTTGTGGACGGCGCTGGCTATGGCTACACCTTC.

V gene TRBV29-1 combines with J gene TRBJ2-2; 9 positions match TRBD1. Germline values: CDR1 SQVTM, CDR2 ANQGSEA. Trimming cost V 0 bases and J 7 bases; bases outside gene matches: 9. CDR3 size: 16 residues. The chain's CDR3 is CSVEDPGQGRDGELFF. The CDR3 coding sequence is TGCAGCGTTGAAGACCCGGGACAGGGACGGGACGGGGAGCTGTTTTTT.

The chain combines TRBV30 with TRBJ1-4, with D possibly matching TRBD1 (5 bases). The V and J ends lost 0 bases and 15 bases respectively, with 14 bases between them. Per germline, CDR1 GTSNPN and CDR2 SVGIG (reference sequence). This CDR3 is built from 12 residues. The CDR3 reads CAWSVWGSGLFF. Here the CDR3 DNA reads TGTGCCTGGAGTGTTTGGGGGAGTGGATTGTTTTTT.

The chain carries TRBV30 and TRBJ2-7; the match to TRBD1 covers 9 bases. V was pared by 3 bases and J by 4 bases, with 10 bases of the junction left unmatched. This CDR3 region has 15 residues. The V gene's germline CDR1 is GTSNPN and CDR2 SVGIG (reference sequence). CDR3 in DNA: TGTGCCTGGAGCCGGCTCCGGACAGGGGATTACGAGCAGTACTTC. Amino acid sequence: CAWSRLRTGDYEQYF.

The chain is built from TRBV5-1 and TRBJ1-1, with D uncertain. The CDR3 is 11 residues long. V was trimmed by 0 bases and J by 8 bases, leaving 5 bases between them. Germline CDR1 SGHRS, CDR2 YFSETQ. The CDR3 reads CASSLAPEAFF. CDR3 sequence (DNA): TGCGCCAGCAGCTTGGCCCCGGAAGCTTTCTTT.

This clone was seen once. This sequence joins TRBV5-1 and TRBJ1-2, with D possibly being TRBD1 (6 bases). The CDR3 consists of 14 residues. The germline gives CDR1 SGHRS, CDR2 YFSETQ. Trimming removed 0 bases from V and 6 bases from J, with 12 bases in between. This CDR3 reads CASSLGSRGNGYTF. In DNA, the CDR3 is TGCGCCAGCAGCTTGGGGTCCAGGGGCAATGGCTACACCTTC.

The chain combines TRBV2 with TRBJ2-7; no clear D. Trimming pared 5 bases from V and 2 bases from J, leaving 4 bases between. Germline V CDR1 and CDR2: SNHLY, FYNNEI. This CDR3 has 11 amino acids. CDR3 nucleotide sequence: TGTGCCAGCAGTTTCACCTACGAGCAGTACTTC. It yields the protein CASSFTYEQYF. Looking up the rest from reference TRBV2 and TRBJ2-7 gives the full variable domain: EPEVTQTPSHQVTQMGQEVILRCVPISNHLYFYWYRQILGQKVEFLVSFYNNEISEKSEIFDDQFSVERPDGSNFTLKIRSTKLEDSAMYFCASSFTYEQYFGPGTRLTVT.

The chain combines TRBV9 with TRBJ2-2; D is ambiguous. Looked up from germline, CDR1 is SGDLS and CDR2 is YYNGEE. The CDR3 is made up of 16 amino acids. V was clipped by 0 bases and J by 0 bases, with 9 bases between them. For the CDR3, the DNA is TGTGCCAGCAGCGTAGTACGAGCCGCGAACACCGGGGAGCTGTTTTTT. It is translated as CASSVVRAANTGELFF.

V is TRBV5-1 and J is TRBJ2-5; D gene unclear. The germline CDR1 and CDR2 sequences are SGHRS and YFSETQ. V dropped 2 bases and J dropped 1 base, with 6 bases sitting between them. The CDR3 consists of 13 residues. The CDR3 coding sequence is TGCGCCAGCAGCTTAACGTTCCAAGAGACCCAGTACTTC. It codes for CASSLTFQETQYF.

This clone was observed a few times. J is TRBJ1-1 and V is TRBV19; D is possibly TRBD1 (5 bases). The CDR3 loop spans 17 amino acids. V shed 3 bases and J shed 4 bases, with 21 bases lying between them. From germline, CDR1 is LNHDA and CDR2 SQIVND (reference sequence). CDR3 residues: CASSMTHKGRGGTEAFF. As DNA, the CDR3 is TGTGCCAGTAGTATGACCCACAAGGGGCGAGGAGGCACTGAAGCTTTCTTT.

This clone turned up a few times. The chain combines TRBV11-2 with TRBJ1-2, with D uncertain. V was clipped by 5 bases and J by 1 base, with 20 bases between them. This CDR3 spans 17 amino acids. CDR1 is SGHAT and CDR2 is FQNNGV in the germline V gene. CDR3 in DNA: TGTGCCAGCAGCGTATCCTCCTCTACGGGCCTTAACTATGGCTACACCTTC. Translating gives CASSVSSSTGLNYGYTF.

This chain uses TRBV9 with TRBJ2-1; 10 nucleotides agree with TRBD2. Germline V gives CDR1 SGDLS, CDR2 YYNGEE. The CDR3 is 15 residues long. Unmatched junction bases numbered 11, after V lost 4 bases and J lost 10 bases. This chain's CDR3 is CASSLSGGVPREQFF. The CDR3 DNA is TGTGCCAGCAGCCTCAGCGGGGGGGTCCCTAGGGAGCAGTTCTTC.

This clone was observed a handful of times. The V gene is TRBV7-9, the J gene TRBJ1-1; unclear D gene. The germline CDR1 and CDR2 sequences are SEHNR and FQNEAQ (reference sequence). The V and J ends lost 6 bases and 5 bases respectively, with 7 bases between them. The CDR3 is 11 amino acids. The CDR3 loop is CASSLPTEAFF. CDR3 in DNA: TGTGCCAGCAGTCTACCAACTGAAGCTTTCTTT.

The chain links TRBV30 to TRBJ1-1; D possibly corresponds to TRBD1 (5 bases). V lost 2 bases and J 6 bases, leaving 16 bases between the germline ends. The CDR3 covers 14 residues. CDR1 is GTSNPN and CDR2 is SVGIG in the germline V gene (reference sequence). CDR3 amino acids: CAWSRGDRAAEAFF. CDR3 in DNA: TGTGCCTGGAGTAGAGGTGACAGAGCGGCTGAAGCTTTCTTT.

This clone was observed once. V and J are TRBV30 and TRBJ2-5, with TRBD2 as a possible D gene (6 bases). This CDR3 comprises 13 residues. From germline, CDR1 is GTSNPN and CDR2 SVGIG (reference sequence). The V end lost 1 base, the J end lost 2 bases, and 8 bases lay between the germline ends. DNA of the CDR3: TGTGCCTGGAGTGGGGGACTGCAAGAGACCCAGTACTTC. It encodes CAWSGGLQETQYF.

This clone was picked up one time. The CDR3 loop reads CASSQDGGDQPQHF. CDR3 nucleotides: TGCGCCAGCAGCCAAGATGGGGGTGATCAGCCCCAGCATTTT. The J gene is TRBJ1-5, the V gene TRBV4-1, with D perhaps matching TRBD1 (5 bases). Germline values: CDR1 MGHRA, CDR2 YSYEKL. The V end lost 0 bases, the J end lost 5 bases, and 8 bases lay between the germline ends. The CDR3 extends over 14 amino acids.

J is TRBJ2-5 and V is TRBV4-1; D call uncertain. With 0 bases removed from V and 7 bases from J, the gap between germline ends came to 9 bases. CDR3 length equals 13 residues. CDR1 and CDR2 (germline): MGHRA, YSYEKL. The CDR3 DNA reads TGCGCCAGCAGCCAAGATGGGTATTGGACCCAGTACTTC. It encodes CASSQDGYWTQYF.

The chain carries TRBV15 and TRBJ1-5; no clear D. Germline CDR1 LNHNV, CDR2 YYDKDF (reference sequence). This CDR3 comprises 14 residues. V was pared by 3 bases and J by 7 bases, with 13 bases between. The CDR3 region is CATSRVAGNQPQHF. The CDR3 coding sequence is TGTGCCACCAGCAGGGTCGCCGGGAACCAGCCCCAGCATTTT.

This clone occurred once. The chain carries TRBV4-1 and TRBJ1-2; D is unclear. The CDR3 is 11 residues long. Germline V gene lookup returns CDR1 MGHRA and CDR2 YSYEKL. The germline V and J ends were trimmed by 0 bases and 9 bases, with 5 bases remaining between them. The CDR3 DNA follows: TGCGCCAGCAGCCAAGAGGGCCGCTACACCTTC. Translation: CASSQEGRYTF.

The rearrangement links TRBV7-2 to TRBJ1-6, with D perhaps matching TRBD1 (5 bases). CDR3 length: 16 residues. The germline gives CDR1 SGHTA, CDR2 FQGNSA. Trimming stripped 3 bases from V and 7 bases from J, with 16 bases between. The CDR3 DNA sequence: TGTGCCAGCAGCTTCTTTGGGGCCTTGACGAATTCACCCCTCCACTTT. This gives the protein CASSFFGALTNSPLHF.

This chain connects TRBV30 to TRBJ1-6; D call uncertain. CDR1 and CDR2 from the germline V gene are GTSNPN and SVGIG (reference sequence). V was cut by 1 base and J by 7 bases, with 8 bases left in between. This CDR3 is 13 amino acids long. The CDR3 DNA follows: TGTGCCTGGAGTGAAAGCCACAATTCACCCCTCCACTTT. As protein: CAWSESHNSPLHF.

V is TRBV4-2 and J is TRBJ2-3; 8 bases agree with TRBD2. Germline loops: CDR1 LGHNA, CDR2 YNFKEQ. There are 18 residues in the CDR3. With 0 bases clipped from V and 4 bases from J, the junction kept 12 bases outside the gene matches. The CDR3 sequence is CASSQDPPPAGGSDTQYF. In DNA, the CDR3 is TGTGCCAGCAGCCAAGATCCCCCCCCTGCGGGAGGATCAGATACGCAGTATTTT.

This clone was observed a handful of times. The chain combines TRBV7-9 with TRBJ1-2; the match to TRBD1 covers 8 bases. Germline V CDR1 and CDR2: SEHNR, FQNEAQ (reference sequence). The CDR3 extends over 14 amino acids. Unmatched junction bases numbered 7, after V lost 0 bases and J lost 10 bases. Here the CDR3 reads CASSLAQDRAHYTF. CDR3 nucleotide sequence: TGTGCCAGCAGCTTAGCTCAGGACAGGGCCCACTACACCTTC.